This T cell receptor beta chain was sequenced in a study of blood T cell repertoires in COVID-19. About the research overall: The origin of the acute and convalescent COVID-19 samples was the United States, Italy and Spain. T cells, B-cell-depleted T cells, or PBMCs supplied cDNA or gDNA.

This clone was found once. In the original processing: Nucleated cell number was recorded as an estimate derived from reference gene primer amplification. Libraries were prepared by immunoSEQ multiplex PCR; TCRdb keeps only in-frame clonotypes and omits some of them. D and trimming come from the DNA, and the V and J calls and clone size come from that table. The sample has a few hundred thousand clones, 80% to 85% seen once; the top ten hold around 2.7%. With 9 bases clipped from V and 3 bases from J, the junction kept 8 bases outside the gene matches. From germline, CDR1 is MGHDK and CDR2 SYGVNS. The CDR3 has 14 amino acids.

The TCR comes from a woman aged 30 to 39 who had recovered from COVID-19. Sequencing input: peripheral blood. This chain joins TRBV25-1 and TRBJ2-1, with 7 bases matching TRBD2. The CDR3 DNA sequence: TGTGCCAGGGCGGTGAGGGACTACTACAATGAGCAGTTCTTC. Translated: CARAVRDYYNEQFF.